This record concerns one T cell receptor (beta chain) sequence. This clone was observed a few times. It has no known antigen specificity. No base quality values were provided; no much bigger clone lies one nucleotide off. This sample was taken from a study of vaccination effects on CD4 cells after COVID-19 (dated by TCRdb to the early 2020s). With regard to the full study: Each participant received two doses of an mRNA SARS-CoV-2 vaccine, either BNT162b2 or mRNA-1273. The study compared SARS-CoV-2 spike-specific CD4+ TCR repertoires before and after mRNA vaccination in COVID-19 convalescent patients and infection-naive vaccine recipients. The full study included some eleven COVID-19 convalescent patients and a few SARS-CoV-2-naive healthy vaccine recipients. Cultures from other donors in the study were sequenced with the Oncomine TCR Beta short-read assay on an Illumina iSeq 100. What the authors observed across the whole study: The study was limited by a small number of convalescent patients, and early post-infection timepoints were lacking. Marked clonal contraction was observed in both infection-induced and vaccine-induced clones at late post-vaccination timepoints, consistent with waning T cell responses. In healthy vaccine recipients, vaccine-induced clones were almost all SARS-CoV-2 mono-reactive, with only 1 of 255 being cross-reactive with common cold coronaviruses.

The library was generated by the immunoSEQ multiplex PCR assay. DNA from the cultured and isolated CD4+ T cells underwent TCR beta CDR3 sequencing. As for the original processing: The analysis removed non-productive TCR sequences, trimmed reads to the CDR3 region, and retained only CDR3s that were 7 or more amino acids long. The MANAFEST web app was used to pick out antigen-specific clonotypes by comparing their expansion in peptide wells with that in reference cultures. To be called positive, a clone needed expansion at FDR<0.05 compared with the reference and with all other wells, an odds ratio greater than 5, and a frequency greater than 0.1% in two replicate wells. A clonotype was called cross-reactive if it was significantly expanded both in SARS-CoV-2 spike wells and in at least one common cold coronavirus spike condition. Levenshtein distance calculated with the stringdist R package was used to assess CDR3 similarity, and unrooted trees were constructed with ape in R 3.6.1. TCRdb provides this immuneACCESS table in a form limited to in-frame rearrangements. Some clones are lacking; in checked studies, under half of them reflect an unresolved V gene, and why the rest are absent is not known. Clone size and the V and J calls come from that table; the DNA yielded D and trimming. The sample data list approximately 50,000 clones, and more than 75% of these were observed just once. The top ten clones comprise approximately 6% of the sample.

CDR1 and CDR2 are drawn from the germline V gene: ENHRY, SYGVKD. V is clipped by 2 bases and J by 6 bases, and the sequence between their germline boundaries is 13 bases long. The CDR3, from cysteine to phenylalanine, totals 14 residues. The retained sequence is limited to the CDR3, 42 bases, with the frame set at the first base. In the ViraFEST assay, PBMC were stimulated with viral peptide pools, and antigen-specific CD4+ T cell clonotypes were then identified by expansion using TCR sequencing. After around 10 days of culture, CD4+ T cells were isolated with the EasySep CD4+ T cell isolation kit. Healthy vaccine recipients had no prior SARS-CoV-2 infection, confirmed by negative nucleocapsid antibodies before and after vaccination. Around 2.1 million PBMC per well were cultured with 8.5 to 10 ug/ml peptides in IMDM containing 5% human AB serum, roughly 10 IU/ml IL-2 and gentamicin. Half of the culture medium was replaced with fresh IL-2-containing medium on days 3 and 7. Unless noted otherwise, every peptide stimulation condition was cultured in triplicate wells. PBMC were separated from whole blood using Ficoll-Paque Plus gradient centrifugation and were then either cryopreserved at -140C or used fresh. The spike proteins of SARS-CoV-2 and of the common cold coronaviruses HCoV-NL63, HCoV-OC43 and HCoV-229E were spanned by overlapping peptide pools. Genomic DNA was extracted from cultured CD4+ T cells with the QIAamp micro DNA kit.

This specimen was CD4+ T cells from PBMCs cultured with HCoV-OC43 spike peptides, taken before COVID-19 vaccination. Sample cell subset or site, as interpreted from the label and publication: HCoV-OC43 spike overlapping peptide pool stimulation. The rearranged segments are TRBV10-3 and TRBJ1-2, with the identity of the D gene unclear. The TCR comes from a human donor who received a COVID-19 vaccine. This receptor has the CDR3 CAISERVEDHGYTF. In nucleotide form, the sequence is TGTGCCATCAGTGAGCGTGTAGAAGACCATGGCTACACCTTC.